Each of the 20 T cell receptor beta chains below was sequenced from the same sample in a study of shared clonotypes between healthy human individuals. Some clones are missing from TCRdb's copy, which holds only in-frame ones; the method was immunoSEQ multiplex PCR. Counted here are over a million clones, around 97% occurring once; the ten biggest clones make up roughly 1.2%. The sequencing input was naive CD4+ T cells sorted from blood. Subset noted: CD45RA+ positively selected. Every receptor here comes from a young man in good health.

The V and J genes are TRBV18 and TRBJ2-1; 13 bases map to TRBD2. The length of the CDR3 is 16 residues. After removal of 3 bases from V and 7 bases from J, the junction contained 6 bases not matched to a gene. Per germline, CDR1 KGHSH and CDR2 LQKENI. DNA of the CDR3: TGTGCCAGCTCACCGACGGGACTAGCGGGAATAAATGAGCAGTTCTTC. It translates to CASSPTGLAGINEQFF. Combining the CDR3 with reference TRBV18 and TRBJ2-1 gives the whole variable domain NAGVMQNPRHLVRRRGQEARLRCSPMKGHSHVYWYRQLPEEGLKFMVYLQKENIIDESGMPKERFSAEFPKEGPSILRIQQVVRGDSAAYFCASSPTGLAGINEQFFGPGTRLTVL.

With regard to this clone: The same CDR3 can be traced to other DNA sequences in this sample. V and J are TRBV5-1 and TRBJ2-3, with no clear D. The CDR3 is 13 residues long. With 6 bases removed from V and 0 bases from J, the gap between germline ends came to 8 bases. Germline-derived CDR1 and CDR2 are SGHRS and YFSETQ. Here the CDR3 DNA reads TGCGCCAGCACCCTAGGGAGCACAGATACGCAGTATTTT. Its translation is CASTLGSTDTQYF. The full variable domain, in which reference TRBV5-1 and TRBJ2-3 provide the parts outside the CDR3, is KAGVTQTPRYLIKTRGQQVTLSCSPISGHRSVSWYQQTPGQGLQFLFEYFSETQRNKGNFPGRFSGRQFSNSRSEMNVSTLELGDSALYLCASTLGSTDTQYFGPGTRLTVL.

The chain joins TRBV6-1 to TRBJ1-5; no definite D call. Trimming shortened V by 5 bases and J by 7 bases, and 12 bases separated the two germline ends. CDR1 is MNHNS and CDR2 is SASEGT in the germline V gene. The CDR3 spans 13 residues. CDR3 amino acids: CASSLLADQPQHF. The CDR3 DNA is TGTGCCAGCAGTCTACTGGCGGACCAGCCCCAGCATTTT.

The chain combines TRBV7-2 with TRBJ2-5; D ambiguous. The germline V gene encodes CDR1 SGHTA and CDR2 FQGNSA. V was trimmed by 9 bases and J by 4 bases, leaving 12 bases between them. The length of the CDR3 is 12 residues. The CDR3 DNA reads TGTGCCAGTTCGACGCGCACAGAGACCCAGTACTTC. Its protein product is CASSTRTETQYF.

The chain employs TRBV19 and TRBJ1-5; TRBD1 matches 8 bases. The junction had 6 bases not matched to a gene; V was cut back by 6 bases and J by 2 bases. The CDR3 contains 15 residues. The germline V gene has CDR1 LNHDA and CDR2 SQIVND (reference sequence). The CDR3, as DNA: TGTGCCAGTAGAACTAAGGGACAGGGCAATCAGCCCCAGCATTTT. It codes for CASRTKGQGNQPQHF. The whole variable domain, filled in from reference TRBV19 and TRBJ1-5, reads DGGITQSPKYLFRKEGQNVTLSCEQNLNHDAMYWYRQDPGQGLRLIYYSQIVNDFQKGDIAEGYSVSREKKESFPLTVTSAQKNPTAFYLCASRTKGQGNQPQHFGDGTRLSIL.

The V and J genes are TRBV28 and TRBJ2-5; D unresolved. From germline, CDR1 is MDHEN and CDR2 SYDVKM. CDR3 length equals 11 residues. Deletions cut 6 bases from V and 8 bases from J, with 10 bases between. This CDR3 reads CASRYSGTQYF. The CDR3 DNA is TGTGCCAGCAGGTACTCCGGTACCCAGTACTTC.

CDR3 sequence reads: CASSVDRGTYEQYF. CDR3 coding DNA: TGTGCCAGCAGCGTCGACAGGGGAACCTACGAGCAGTACTTC. V is TRBV2 and J is TRBJ2-7; 8 bases align to TRBD1. V trimming: 6 bases; J trimming: 2 bases; junction bases outside the gene matches: 6. This CDR3 has 14 amino acids. Germline CDR1 reads SNHLY; CDR2 reads FYNNEI.

This clone was found once. The chain links TRBV7-3 to TRBJ2-7; no definite D call. The V end lost 2 bases, the J end lost 0 bases, and 8 bases lay between the germline ends. The length of the CDR3 is 14 residues. Germline assignment: CDR1 SGHTA and CDR2 FQGTGA. The CDR3 nucleotides are TGTGCCAGCAGCTTACAGAGAGGCTCCTACGAGCAGTACTTC. Amino acids: CASSLQRGSYEQYF.

This clone was picked up one time. This sequence joins TRBV19 and TRBJ2-7; possibly TRBD1 for D (6 bases). CDR1 is LNHDA and CDR2 is SQIVND in the germline V gene (reference sequence). The CDR3 has 15 residues. Trimming took off 4 bases at V and 0 bases at J, with 13 bases between the two ends. In nucleotides, the CDR3 is TGTGCCAGTAGTACCCGGACAGCGTCCTCCTACGAGCAGTACTTC. Encoded protein: CASSTRTASSYEQYF.

The CDR3 DNA reads as TGTGCCAGCAGCTCCCTGGGACAGGGGAACACTGAAGCTTTCTTT. Translating it yields CASSSLGQGNTEAFF. The V gene is TRBV7-2, the J gene TRBJ1-1, with 9 positions matching TRBD1. Losses at the gene ends were 4 bases for V and 1 base for J; bases not matched to a gene: 4. The germline V gene has CDR1 SGHTA and CDR2 FQGNSA. This CDR3 region has 15 residues. The full variable domain, its missing parts supplied by reference TRBV7-2 and TRBJ1-1, is GAGVSQSPSNKVTEKGKDVELRCDPISGHTALYWYRQSLGQGLEFLIYFQGNSAPDKSGLPSDRFSAERTGGSVSTLTIQRTQQEDSAVYLCASSSLGQGNTEAFFGQGTRLTVV.

J is TRBJ1-2 and V is TRBV15; D not certain. Trimming left V 0 bases short and J 6 bases short, with 8 bases between. The CDR3 runs to 13 residues. Germline-derived CDR1 and CDR2 are LNHNV and YYDKDF (reference sequence). In nucleotides, the CDR3 is TGTGCCACCAGCAGAGAGGTACAAGATGGCTACACCTTC. It codes for CATSREVQDGYTF.

J is TRBJ2-1 and V is TRBV27; a possible D gene is TRBD1 (5 bases). V gave up 3 bases and J gave up 13 bases, with 19 bases separating them. The CDR3 extends over 14 amino acids. The germline V gene encodes CDR1 MNHEY and CDR2 SMNVEV (reference sequence). The CDR3 protein is CASSFDIYRNSQFF. CDR3 DNA sequence: TGTGCCAGCAGTTTTGATATTTACAGGAATTCCCAGTTCTTC.

V is TRBV10-2 and J is TRBJ2-2; TRBD2 matches at 7 bases. Germline CDR1 reads WSHSY; CDR2 reads SAAADI. The CDR3 spans 13 residues. Trimming cost V 7 bases and J 4 bases; bases outside gene matches: 3. The CDR3 DNA reads as TGCGCCAGCACCCCTAGCGGCACCGGGGAGCTGTTTTTT. Protein: CASTPSGTGELFF.

The chain employs TRBV6-1 and TRBJ2-1; weak D call: TRBD1 (6 bases). The CDR3 covers 15 residues. Germline CDR1 is MNHNS and CDR2 is SASEGT. V lost 4 bases to trimming and J lost 0 bases, with 10 bases between them. The CDR3, as DNA: TGTGCCAGCAGTGGGGACATCGGCTCCTACAATGAGCAGTTCTTC. Translation gives CASSGDIGSYNEQFF.

The chain combines TRBV18 with TRBJ2-2; 7 nucleotides line up with TRBD2. This CDR3 has 18 residues. With 4 bases clipped from V and 5 bases from J, the junction kept 16 bases outside the gene matches. Germline-derived CDR1 and CDR2 are KGHSH and LQKENI. The DNA for the CDR3 is TGTGCCAGCTCACTTGAGCGGGACCCTTCAAGAGGGACCGGGGAGCTGTTTTTT. Protein: CASSLERDPSRGTGELFF.

This chain connects TRBV5-3 to TRBJ2-7, with D hard to call. TRBV5-3 is filed as an ORF, its function uncertain. The CDR3 has 12 amino acids. V was pared by 4 bases and J by 4 bases, with 9 bases between. The DNA for the CDR3 is TGTGCCAGAAGCCTTCTCAATTACGAGCAGTACTTC. Protein product: CARSLLNYEQYF.

The rearrangement joins TRBV5-1 to TRBJ2-1; 8 positions match TRBD2. V dropped 4 bases and J dropped 5; count of bases not matched to a gene: 8. This CDR3 region has 15 residues. Germline V gene lookup returns CDR1 SGHRS and CDR2 YFSETQ. CDR3 sequence: CASSILAGLNNEQFF. CDR3 nucleotide sequence: TGCGCCAGCAGCATCTTAGCGGGACTCAACAATGAGCAGTTCTTC.

The CDR3, as DNA: TGCGCCAGCAGCTCCGACAGGCCACTCTATGGCTACACCTTC. This encodes CASSSDRPLYGYTF. The chain is built from TRBV5-1 and TRBJ1-2; TRBD1 is a possible D gene (6 bases). CDR1 SGHRS and CDR2 YFSETQ come from the germline V gene. This CDR3 has 14 residues. The germline V and J ends were trimmed by 3 bases and 4 bases, with 13 bases remaining between them.

This clone was detected only once. The rearrangement links TRBV5-1 to TRBJ2-2; 7 bases align to TRBD1. Germline V gene sequence: CDR1 SGHRS, CDR2 YFSETQ. With V trimmed by 4 bases and J by 0 bases, 3 bases remained unmatched. This CDR3 has 15 amino acids. The CDR3 loop is CASSTGTANTGELFF. In DNA form, the CDR3 reads TGCGCCAGCAGCACAGGGACAGCGAACACCGGGGAGCTGTTTTTT.

This sequence joins TRBV7-3 and TRBJ2-2, with 10 bases that match TRBD1. CDR1 SGHTA and CDR2 FQGTGA come from the germline V gene. The CDR3 sequence is 15 residues long. With 7 bases clipped from V and 4 bases from J, the junction kept 6 bases outside the gene matches. The CDR3 DNA follows: TGTGCCAGCAACTCCGGACAGGGGGGCACCGGGGAGCTGTTTTTT. This gives the protein CASNSGQGGTGELFF.